This TCR beta chain was sequenced in a study of radiotherapy plus CTLA-4 blockade in lung cancer. Generated by immunoSEQ multiplex PCR, the TCRdb table keeps only in-frame clones and is missing some. The data hold about 70,000 clones, with around 80% observed a single time. Germline loops: CDR1 PRHDT, CDR2 FYEKMQ (reference sequence). Trimming took off 5 bases at V and 7 bases at J, with 14 bases between the two ends. The CDR3 is 13 residues long. The clonotype comes from a human donor with non-small cell lung cancer who had a complete response to radiotherapy plus ipilimumab. The chain combines TRBV13 with TRBJ1-2; D is unresolved. This specimen consisted of peripheral blood, obtained from a patient treated with radiotherapy plus ipilimumab. The CDR3 protein is CASSLESARGYTF. The DNA of the CDR3 is TGTGCCAGCAGCCTTGAATCTGCTCGTGGCTACACCTTC.